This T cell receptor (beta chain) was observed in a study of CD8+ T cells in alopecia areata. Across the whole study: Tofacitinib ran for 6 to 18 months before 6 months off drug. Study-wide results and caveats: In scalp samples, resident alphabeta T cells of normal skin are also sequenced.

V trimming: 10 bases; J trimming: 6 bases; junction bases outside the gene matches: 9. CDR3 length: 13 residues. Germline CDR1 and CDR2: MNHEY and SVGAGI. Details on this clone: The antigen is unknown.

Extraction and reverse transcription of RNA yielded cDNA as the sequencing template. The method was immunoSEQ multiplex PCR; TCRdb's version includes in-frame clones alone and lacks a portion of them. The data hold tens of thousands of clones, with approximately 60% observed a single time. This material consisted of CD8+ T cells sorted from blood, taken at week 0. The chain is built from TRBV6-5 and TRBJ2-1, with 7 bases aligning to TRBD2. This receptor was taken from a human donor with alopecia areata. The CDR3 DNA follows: TGTGCCACCGAGAGTGGGGGGGGCAATGAGCAGTTCTTC. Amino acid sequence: CATESGGGNEQFF.